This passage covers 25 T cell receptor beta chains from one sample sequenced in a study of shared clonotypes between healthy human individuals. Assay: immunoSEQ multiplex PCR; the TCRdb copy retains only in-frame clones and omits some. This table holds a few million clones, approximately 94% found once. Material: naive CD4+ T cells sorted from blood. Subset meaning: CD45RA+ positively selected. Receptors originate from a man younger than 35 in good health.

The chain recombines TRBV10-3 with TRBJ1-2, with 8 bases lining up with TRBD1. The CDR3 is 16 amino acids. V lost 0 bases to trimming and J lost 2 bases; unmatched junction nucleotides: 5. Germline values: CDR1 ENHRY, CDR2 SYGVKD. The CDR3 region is CAISESDRVTNYGYTF. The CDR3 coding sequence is TGTGCCATCAGTGAGTCGGACAGGGTAACCAACTATGGCTACACCTTC.

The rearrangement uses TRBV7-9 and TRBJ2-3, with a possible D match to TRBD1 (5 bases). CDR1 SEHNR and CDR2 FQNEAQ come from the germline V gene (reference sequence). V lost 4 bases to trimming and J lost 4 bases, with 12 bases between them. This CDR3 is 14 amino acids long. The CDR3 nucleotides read TGTGCCAGCAGCTCGACAGATTCCCCAGATACGCAGTATTTT. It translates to CASSSTDSPDTQYF.

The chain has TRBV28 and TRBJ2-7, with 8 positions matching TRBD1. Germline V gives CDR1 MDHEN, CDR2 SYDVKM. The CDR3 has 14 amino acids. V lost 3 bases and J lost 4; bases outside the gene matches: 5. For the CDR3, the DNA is TGTGCCAGCAGTTTGGTGCAGGGGGCATACGAGCAGTACTTC. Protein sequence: CASSLVQGAYEQYF.

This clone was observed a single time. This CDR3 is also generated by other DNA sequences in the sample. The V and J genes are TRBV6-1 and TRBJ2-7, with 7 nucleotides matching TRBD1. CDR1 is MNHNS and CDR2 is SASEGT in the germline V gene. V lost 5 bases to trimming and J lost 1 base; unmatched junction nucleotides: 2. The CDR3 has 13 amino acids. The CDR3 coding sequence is TGTGCCAGCAGTAGACAGGGATCCTACGAGCAGTACTTC. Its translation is CASSRQGSYEQYF.

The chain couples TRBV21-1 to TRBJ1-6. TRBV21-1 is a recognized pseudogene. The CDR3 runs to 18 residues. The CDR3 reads CASSKIGPGLCYNSPLHF. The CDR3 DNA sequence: TGTGCCAGCAGCAAAATTGGGCCGGGGCTGTGCTATAATTCACCCCTCCACTTT.

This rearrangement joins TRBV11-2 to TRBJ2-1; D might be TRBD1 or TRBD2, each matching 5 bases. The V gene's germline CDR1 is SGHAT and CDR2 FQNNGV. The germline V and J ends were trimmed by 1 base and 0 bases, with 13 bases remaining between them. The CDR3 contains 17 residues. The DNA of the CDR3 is TGTGCCAGCAGCTTAGTGAGGACTGGGGCCTCCTACAATGAGCAGTTCTTC. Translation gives CASSLVRTGASYNEQFF.

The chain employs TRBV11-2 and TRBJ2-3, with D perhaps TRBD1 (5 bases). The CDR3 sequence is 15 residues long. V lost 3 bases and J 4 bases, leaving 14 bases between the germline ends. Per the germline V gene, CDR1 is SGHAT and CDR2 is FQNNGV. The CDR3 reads CASSFRAGNPDTQYF. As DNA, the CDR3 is TGTGCCAGCAGCTTTCGCGCAGGGAACCCAGATACGCAGTATTTT.

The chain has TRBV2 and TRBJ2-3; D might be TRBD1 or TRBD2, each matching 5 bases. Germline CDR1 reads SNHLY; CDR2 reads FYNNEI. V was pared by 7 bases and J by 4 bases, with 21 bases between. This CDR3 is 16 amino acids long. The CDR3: CASTLGGGPRADTQYF. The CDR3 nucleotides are TGTGCCAGCACGTTAGGTGGGGGACCCCGGGCAGATACGCAGTATTTT.

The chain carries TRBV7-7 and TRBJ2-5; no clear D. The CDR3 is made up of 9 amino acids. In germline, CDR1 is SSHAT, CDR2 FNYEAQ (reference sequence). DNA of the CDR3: TGTGCTAAGGTCCCCCTCTCGTACTTC. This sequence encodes CAKVPLSYF.

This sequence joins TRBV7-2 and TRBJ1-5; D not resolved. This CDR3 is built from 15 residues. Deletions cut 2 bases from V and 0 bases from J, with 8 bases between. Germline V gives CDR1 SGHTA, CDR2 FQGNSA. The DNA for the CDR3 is TGTGCCAGCAGCTTATCTGCAGGTAGCAATCAGCCCCAGCATTTT. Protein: CASSLSAGSNQPQHF. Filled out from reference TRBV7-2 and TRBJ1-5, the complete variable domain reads GAGVSQSPSNKVTEKGKDVELRCDPISGHTALYWYRQSLGQGLEFLIYFQGNSAPDKSGLPSDRFSAERTGGSVSTLTIQRTQQEDSAVYLCASSLSAGSNQPQHFGDGTRLSIL.

The CDR3, as DNA: TGTGCCAGCGGGAGGGAAAAACTGTTTTTT. It yields the protein CASGREKLFF. The gene calls are TRBV28 and TRBJ1-4; D gene uncertain. Trimming took off 8 bases at V and 8 bases at J, with 6 bases between the two ends. This CDR3 contains 10 residues. Germline V gene sequence: CDR1 MDHEN, CDR2 SYDVKM.

CDR3 loop: CASSPGQQETQYF. Here the CDR3 DNA reads TGTGCCAGCAGCCCGGGACAGCAAGAGACCCAGTACTTC. The chain carries TRBV5-5 and TRBJ2-5; 7 bases map to TRBD1. The germline CDR1 and CDR2 sequences are SGHKS and YYEKEE (reference sequence). Trimming at V came to 4 bases and at J to 2 bases, leaving 2 bases not matched to a gene. CDR3 length: 13 amino acids. Filled out from reference TRBV5-5 and TRBJ2-5, the complete variable domain reads DAGVTQSPTHLIKTRGQQVTLRCSPISGHKSVSWYQQVLGQGPQFIFQYYEKEERGRGNFPDRFSARQFPNYSSELNVNALLLGDSALYLCASSPGQQETQYFGPGTRLLVL.

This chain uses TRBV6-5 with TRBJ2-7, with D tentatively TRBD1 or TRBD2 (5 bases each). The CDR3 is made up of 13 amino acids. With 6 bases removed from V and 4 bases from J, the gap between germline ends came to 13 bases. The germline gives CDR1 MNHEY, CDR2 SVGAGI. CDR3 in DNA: TGTGCCAGCAGAGGGACCTCGGAATACGAGCAGTACTTC. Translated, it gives CASRGTSEYEQYF.

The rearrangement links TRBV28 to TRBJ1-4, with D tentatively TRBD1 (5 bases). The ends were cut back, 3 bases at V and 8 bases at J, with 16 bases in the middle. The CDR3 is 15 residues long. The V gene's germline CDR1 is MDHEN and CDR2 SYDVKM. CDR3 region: CASSFRAGRAEKLFF. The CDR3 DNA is TGTGCCAGCAGTTTCCGGGCAGGGAGGGCGGAAAAACTGTTTTTT.

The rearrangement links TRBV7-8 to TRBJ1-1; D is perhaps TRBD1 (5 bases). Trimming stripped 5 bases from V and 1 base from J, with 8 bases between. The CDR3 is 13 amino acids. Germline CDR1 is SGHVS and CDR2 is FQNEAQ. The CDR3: CASSTDRNTEAFF. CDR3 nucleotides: TGTGCCAGCAGCACAGACAGGAACACTGAAGCTTTCTTT.

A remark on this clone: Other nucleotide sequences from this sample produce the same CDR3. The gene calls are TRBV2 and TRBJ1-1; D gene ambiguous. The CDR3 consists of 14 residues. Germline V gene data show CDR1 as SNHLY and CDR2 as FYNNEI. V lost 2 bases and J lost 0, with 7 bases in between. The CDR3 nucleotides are TGTGCCAGCAGTGAACGAGAACTGAACACTGAAGCTTTCTTT. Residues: CASSERELNTEAFF.

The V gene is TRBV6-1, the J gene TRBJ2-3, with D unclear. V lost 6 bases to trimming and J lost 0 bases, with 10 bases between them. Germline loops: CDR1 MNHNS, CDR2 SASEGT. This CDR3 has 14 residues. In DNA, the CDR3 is TGTGCCAGCAGGCGAATGGCCAGCACAGATACGCAGTATTTT. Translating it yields CASRRMASTDTQYF.

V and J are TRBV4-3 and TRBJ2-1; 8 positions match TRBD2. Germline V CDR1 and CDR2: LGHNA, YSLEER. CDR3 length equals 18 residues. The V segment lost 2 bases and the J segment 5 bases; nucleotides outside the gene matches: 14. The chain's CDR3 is CASSQRPTTGLGDNEQFF. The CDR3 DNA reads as TGCGCCAGCAGCCAACGTCCCACAACGGGACTAGGAGACAATGAGCAGTTCTTC.

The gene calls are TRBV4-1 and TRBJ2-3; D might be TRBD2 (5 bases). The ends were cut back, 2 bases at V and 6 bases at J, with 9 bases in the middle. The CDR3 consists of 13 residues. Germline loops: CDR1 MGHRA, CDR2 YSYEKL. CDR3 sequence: CASSQQSGDTQYF. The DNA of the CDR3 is TGCGCCAGCAGCCAACAATCGGGGGATACGCAGTATTTT.

In nucleotides, the CDR3 is TGTGCCAGCCGCAGCTCCTACAATGAGCAGTTCTTC. Protein sequence: CASRSSYNEQFF. This chain connects TRBV27 to TRBJ2-1; D remains ambiguous. Trimming left V 8 bases short and J 0 bases short, with 5 bases between. Germline V gene data show CDR1 as MNHEY and CDR2 as SMNVEV (reference sequence). This CDR3 contains 12 residues.

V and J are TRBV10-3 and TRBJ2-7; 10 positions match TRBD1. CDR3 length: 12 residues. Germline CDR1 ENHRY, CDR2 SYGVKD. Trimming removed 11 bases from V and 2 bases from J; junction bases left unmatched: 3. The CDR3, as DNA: TGTGCCGCCGGACAGGGGGCCTACGAGCAGTACTTC. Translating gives CAAGQGAYEQYF.

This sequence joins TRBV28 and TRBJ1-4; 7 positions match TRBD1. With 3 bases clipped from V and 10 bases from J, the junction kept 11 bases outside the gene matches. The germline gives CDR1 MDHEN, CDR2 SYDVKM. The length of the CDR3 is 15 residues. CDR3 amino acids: CASSFAGTEGVKLFF. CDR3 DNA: TGTGCCAGCAGTTTTGCCGGGACAGAAGGAGTAAAACTGTTTTTT.

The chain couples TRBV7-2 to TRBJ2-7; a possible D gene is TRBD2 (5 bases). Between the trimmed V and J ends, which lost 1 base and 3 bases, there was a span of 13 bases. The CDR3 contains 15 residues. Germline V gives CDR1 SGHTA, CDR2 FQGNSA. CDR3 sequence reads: CASSLDRGGFYEQYF. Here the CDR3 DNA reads TGTGCCAGCAGCTTAGACCGGGGTGGCTTCTACGAGCAGTACTTC.

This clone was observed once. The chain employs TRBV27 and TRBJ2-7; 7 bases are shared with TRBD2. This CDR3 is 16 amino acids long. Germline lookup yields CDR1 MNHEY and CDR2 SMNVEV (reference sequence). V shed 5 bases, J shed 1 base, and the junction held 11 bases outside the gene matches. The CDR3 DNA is TGTGCCAGCAGTCGCAAGGGACTACACCTATCCTACGAGCAGTACTTC. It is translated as CASSRKGLHLSYEQYF.

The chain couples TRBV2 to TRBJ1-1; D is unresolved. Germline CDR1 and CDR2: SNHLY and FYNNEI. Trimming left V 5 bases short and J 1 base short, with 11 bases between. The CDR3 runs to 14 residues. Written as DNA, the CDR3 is TGTGCCAGCAGTATCAAAATGGGGAACACTGAAGCTTTCTTT. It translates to CASSIKMGNTEAFF. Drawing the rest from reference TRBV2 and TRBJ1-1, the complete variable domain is EPEVTQTPSHQVTQMGQEVILRCVPISNHLYFYWYRQILGQKVEFLVSFYNNEISEKSEIFDDQFSVERPDGSNFTLKIRSTKLEDSAMYFCASSIKMGNTEAFFGQGTRLTVV.